This T cell receptor (beta chain) appears in the sequencing data of a study of blood T cell repertoires in COVID-19. For the study at large: Acute-phase and convalescent COVID-19 samples originated in the United States, Italy and Spain. Sources were T cells, B-cell-depleted T cells, or PBMCs; the material itself was cDNA or gDNA.

Study processing details: Reference gene primer amplification gave estimated nucleated cell counts. TCRdb's table, derived via immunoSEQ multiplex PCR, lists solely in-frame clones and lacks some. V, J and clone size are taken as reported in that table, and D and trimming were inferred from the DNA itself. This sample has about 120,000 clones, with 80% found just once. This clone was seen a few times. CDR3 length equals 15 residues. The specimen was peripheral blood. The genes are TRBV21-1 and TRBJ2-7; TRBD2 is the table's D call, not checked against the DNA. TRBV21-1 corresponds to a pseudogene. This TCR was sampled from a man between 60 and 75 years old with active or convalescent COVID-19. CDR3 DNA sequence: TGTGCCAGCAGCAAAAGAAAGAGCGGGGGGCGCGAGCAGTACTTC. This sequence encodes CASSKRKSGGREQYF.